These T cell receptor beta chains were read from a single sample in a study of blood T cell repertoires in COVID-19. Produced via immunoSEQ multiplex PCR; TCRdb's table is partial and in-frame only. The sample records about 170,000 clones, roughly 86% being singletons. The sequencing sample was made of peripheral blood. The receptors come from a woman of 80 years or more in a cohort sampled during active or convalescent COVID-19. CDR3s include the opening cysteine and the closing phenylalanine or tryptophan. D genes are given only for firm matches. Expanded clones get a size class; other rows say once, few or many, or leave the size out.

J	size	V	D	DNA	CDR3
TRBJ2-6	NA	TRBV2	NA	TGTGCCAACCAGGAAGGTGGTTTTCGCGCTGGGGCCAACGTCCTGACTTTC	CANQEGGFRAGANVLTF
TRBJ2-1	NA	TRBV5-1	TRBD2	TGCGCCAGCAGCGCGGGTGCGGGGACTAGCGGGTACAATGAGCAGTTCTTC	CASSAGAGTSGYNEQFF
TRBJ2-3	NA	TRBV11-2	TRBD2	TGTGCCAGCAGCTTAGGGTTCGCGGGAGTGGGGGATACGCAGTATTTT	CASSLGFAGVGDTQYF
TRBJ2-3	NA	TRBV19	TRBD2	TGTGCCAGTGGCGGGAGTGTATACTTAGATACGCAGTATTTT	CASGGSVYLDTQYF
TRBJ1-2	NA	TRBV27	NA	TGTGCCAGCAGTTTAAGCCAGGCCGTGGGCTATGGCTACACCTTC	CASSLSQAVGYGYTF
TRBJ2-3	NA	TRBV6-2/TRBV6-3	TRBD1	TGTGCCAGCAGTTACTCTCGGACAGGGGGAACAGATACGCAGTATTTT	CASSYSRTGGTDTQYF
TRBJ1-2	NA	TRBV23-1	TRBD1	TGCGCCAGCAGTCAAATCGCGGACAGGGTAGACTATGGCTACACCTTC	CASSQIADRVDYGYTF
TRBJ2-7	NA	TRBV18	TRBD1	TGTGCCAGCTCACCTCCGGGACAGCCTCAGAACGAGCAGTACTTC	CASSPPGQPQNEQYF
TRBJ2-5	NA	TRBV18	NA	TGTGCCAGCTCACCTTTCAATCAAGAGACCCAGTACTTC	CASSPFNQETQYF
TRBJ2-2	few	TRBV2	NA	TGTGCCAGCAGTTGGCAAAGCGGTACGAACACCGGGGAGCTGTTTTTT	CASSWQSGTNTGELFF
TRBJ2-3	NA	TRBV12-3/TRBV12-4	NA	TGTGCCAGCAGTCTCCAGGAGGCTGATACGCAGTATTTT	CASSLQEADTQYF
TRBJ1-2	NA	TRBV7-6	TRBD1	TGTGCCAGCAGCTTAGGGACAGGGTTTGGGGATGGCTACACCTTC	CASSLGTGFGDGYTF
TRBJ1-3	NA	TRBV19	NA	TGTGCCAGTAGTAGGACAGTGTTCGACTCTGGAAACACCATATATTTT	CASSRTVFDSGNTIYF
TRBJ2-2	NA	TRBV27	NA	TGTGCCAGCGGGGGGACTTCGAACACCGGGGAGCTGTTTTTT	CASGGTSNTGELFF
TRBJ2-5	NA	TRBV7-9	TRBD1	TGTGCCAGCAGCTCGGACAGGTACCAAGAGACCCAGTACTTC	CASSSDRYQETQYF
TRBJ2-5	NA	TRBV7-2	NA	TGTGCCAGCAGCTCTTCGGGGTTGGAGACCCAGTACTTC	CASSSSGLETQYF
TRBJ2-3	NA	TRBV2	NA	TGTGCCAGCAGTGAAGAACTCTCAGATACGCAGTATTTT	CASSEELSDTQYF
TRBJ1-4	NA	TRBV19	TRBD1	TGTGCCAGTAGCCCGGGACAGGTCGAAAAACTGTTTTTT	CASSPGQVEKLFF
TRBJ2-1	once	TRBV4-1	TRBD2	TGCGCCAGCAGCCAAGTACGGCTAGCGGGGAGGGATGAGCAGTTCTTC	CASSQVRLAGRDEQFF
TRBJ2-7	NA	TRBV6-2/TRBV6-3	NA	TGTGCCAGCAGTTTGTACATTACCTACGAGCAGTACTTC	CASSLYITYEQYF
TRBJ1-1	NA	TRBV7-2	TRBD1	TGTGCCAGCAGCCCCCGACAGGGTACCACTGAAGCTTTCTTT	CASSPRQGTTEAFF
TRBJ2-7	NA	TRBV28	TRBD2	TGTGCCAGCAGGAACAGCGGGGGGTCCTACGAGCAGTACTTC	CASRNSGGSYEQYF
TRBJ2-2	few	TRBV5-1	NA	TGCGCCAGCAGCTTGGCCGAGGTTGGGAACACCGGGGAGCTGTTTTTT	CASSLAEVGNTGELFF
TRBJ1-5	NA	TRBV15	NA	TGTGCCACCAGCAGAGATGCGGGGGGGTATCAGCCCCAGCATTTT	CATSRDAGGYQPQHF
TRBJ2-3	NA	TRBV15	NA	TGTGCCACCAGCAGAGACGGTTATAGCACAGATACGCAGTATTTT	CATSRDGYSTDTQYF
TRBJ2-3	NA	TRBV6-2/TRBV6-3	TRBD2	TGTGCCAGCAGTTACTCGGGTGAGGGACTAGCGGATACGCAGTATTTT	CASSYSGEGLADTQYF
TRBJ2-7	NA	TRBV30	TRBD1	TGTGCCTGGAACGCGGACAGGGTCTTCTCCGAGCAGTACTTC	CAWNADRVFSEQYF
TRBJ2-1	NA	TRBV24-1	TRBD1	TGTGCCACCAGTGATTCGACAGGGTGGGGCAATGAGCAGTTCTTC	CATSDSTGWGNEQFF
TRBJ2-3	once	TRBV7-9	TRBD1	TGTGCCAGCAGCGCCCGGGACAGGGGTTCGGATACGCAGTATTTT	CASSARDRGSDTQYF
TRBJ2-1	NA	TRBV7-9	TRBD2	TGTGCCAGCAGCTCCCTAGCGGGACGCAATGAGCAGTTCTTC	CASSSLAGRNEQFF
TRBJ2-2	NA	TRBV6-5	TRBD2	TGTGCCAGCAGTTGGGGCGGGAGGGTCACCGGGGAGCTGTTTTTT	CASSWGGRVTGELFF
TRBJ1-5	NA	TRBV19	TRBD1	TGTGCCAGTACCATGGACAGGGGGCCACGGCAGCCCCAGCATTTT	CASTMDRGPRQPQHF
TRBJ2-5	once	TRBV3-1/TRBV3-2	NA	TGTGCCAGCAGCCCCCGGGCGGGGCGGGAGACCCAGTACTTC	CASSPRAGRETQYF
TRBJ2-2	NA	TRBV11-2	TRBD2	TGTGCCAGCAGCTGGGCTAGCGGGGGGGTGCCCGGGGAGCTGTTTTTT	CASSWASGGVPGELFF
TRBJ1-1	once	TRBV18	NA	TGTGCCAGCTCACCAGAACGGGACACTGAAGCTTTCTTT	CASSPERDTEAFF
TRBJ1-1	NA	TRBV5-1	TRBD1	TGCGCCAGCAGCCGCCGGGACAGGGCCGGGTCGGCTTTCTTT	CASSRRDRAGSAFF
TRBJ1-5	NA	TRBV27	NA	TGTGCCAGCAGCCCTTCCGTCCTCAATCAGCCCCAGCATTTT	CASSPSVLNQPQHF
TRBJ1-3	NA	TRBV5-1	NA	TGCGCCAGCAGCCCGTCGCCGGCGGGGTCCCACTCTGGAAACACCATATATTTT	CASSPSPAGSHSGNTIYF
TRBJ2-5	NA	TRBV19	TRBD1	TGTGCCAGTAGTATTGGACAGGGTGCAGAGACCCAGTACTTC	CASSIGQGAETQYF
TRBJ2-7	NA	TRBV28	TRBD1	TGTGCCAGCAGATCGGGACAGGAGTACTACGAGCAGTACTTC	CASRSGQEYYEQYF
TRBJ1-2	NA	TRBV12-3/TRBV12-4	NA	TGTGCCAGCAAGAAGCACAGTAACTATGGCTACACCTTC	CASKKHSNYGYTF
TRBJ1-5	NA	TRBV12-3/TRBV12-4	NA	TGTGCCAGCAGTCGCGACAGAGGACCCCAGCATTTT	CASSRDRGPQHF
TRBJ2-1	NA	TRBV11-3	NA	TGTGCCAGCAGCTCCCAAGCTGCCTATGGTGCCAATGAGCAGTTCTTC	CASSSQAAYGANEQFF
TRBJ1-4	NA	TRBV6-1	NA	TGTGCCAGCAGTGACAGGGGACACCCAACTAATGAAAAACTGTTTTTT	CASSDRGHPTNEKLFF
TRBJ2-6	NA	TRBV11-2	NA	TGTGCCAGCAGCTTAGGGCAGACATTAGTTAGGGGGGCCAACGTCCTGACTTTC	CASSLGQTLVRGANVLTF
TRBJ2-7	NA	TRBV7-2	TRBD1	TGTGCCAGCAGCTTGAGACAGGGGATATACGAGCAGTACTTC	CASSLRQGIYEQYF
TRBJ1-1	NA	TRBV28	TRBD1	TGTGCCAGCAGTTTATTTAGGGGGACAGGGTCGGTCACTGAAGCTTTCTTT	CASSLFRGTGSVTEAFF
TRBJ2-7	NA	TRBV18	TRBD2	TGTGCCAGCTCGGGCGGGGGGGACCACGAGCAGTACTTC	CASSGGGDHEQYF
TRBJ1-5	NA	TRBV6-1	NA	TGTGCCAGCAGTGATTTTTGGGCGGGGGCTAACAATCAGCCCCAGCATTTT	CASSDFWAGANNQPQHF
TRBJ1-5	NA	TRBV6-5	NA	TGTGCCAGCAGGATCGGGGTCCACAATCAGCCCCAGCATTTT	CASRIGVHNQPQHF
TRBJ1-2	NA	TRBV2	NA	TGTGCCAGCGGGCCGTTGACATCTCATACCTTC	CASGPLTSHTF
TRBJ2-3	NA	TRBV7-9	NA	TGTGCCAGCCCAGGGCCCGGAGACACAGATACGCAGTATTTT	CASPGPGDTDTQYF
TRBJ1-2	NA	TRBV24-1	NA	TGTGCCACCAGCGCCCGGTGGGAGGAGGGAGGCTACACCTTC	CATSARWEEGGYTF
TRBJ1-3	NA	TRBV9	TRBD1	TGTGCCAGCAGCGTAGCCGGACAGGGGAACACCATATATTTT	CASSVAGQGNTIYF
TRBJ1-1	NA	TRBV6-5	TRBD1	TGTGCCAGCAGCCCCGACAGGGCCGCGAAAGCTTTCTTT	CASSPDRAAKAFF
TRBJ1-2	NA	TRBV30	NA	TGTGCCTGGAGTGTGGCAGGGGCCGGGGGCTACACCTTC	CAWSVAGAGGYTF